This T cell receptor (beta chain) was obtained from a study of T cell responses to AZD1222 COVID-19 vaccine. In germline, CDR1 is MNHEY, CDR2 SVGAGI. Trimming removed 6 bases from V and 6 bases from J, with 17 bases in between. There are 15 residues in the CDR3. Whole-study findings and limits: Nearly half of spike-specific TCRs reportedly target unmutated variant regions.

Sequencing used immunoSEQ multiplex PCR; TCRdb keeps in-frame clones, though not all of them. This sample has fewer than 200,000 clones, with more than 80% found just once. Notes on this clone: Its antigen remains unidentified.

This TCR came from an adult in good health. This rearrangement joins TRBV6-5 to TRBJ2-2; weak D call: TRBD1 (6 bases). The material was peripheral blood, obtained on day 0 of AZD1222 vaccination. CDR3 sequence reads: CASRPEAGVAGELFF. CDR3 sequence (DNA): TGTGCCAGCAGGCCGGAGGCAGGGGTGGCCGGGGAGCTGTTTTTT.